The 8 T cell receptor beta chains listed next were all sequenced from one sample in a study of regulatory T cells in long-lasting Graves disease (dated by TCRdb to about 2021). This specimen's time point label, per the study, means: newly diagnosed GD, antithyroid drugs for less than 3 months. RNA was extracted from PBMCs in TRIzol for both TCR sequencing and RNA sequencing. The receptor library was made with multiplex PCR. Sequenced on an Illumina HiSeq 4000. CDR3 regions were amplified by Arm-PCR with iRepertoire HTBI primers to construct TCR beta libraries. Using fastp at Q25 and MiXCR, TCRdb reprocessed the public reads and kept productive beta chains. When rows share a CDR3 protein, they turn into one entry using the most common DNA and genes. The sample includes 350,000 to 450,000 distinct CDR3 sequences, with under 15% observed a single time. Approximately 15% of the sample is held by the ten biggest clonotypes.

The sample also formed part of further work on T cells in Graves' hyperthyroidism and ophthalmopathy.

The material was peripheral blood mononuclear cells (PBMCs), obtained at new diagnosis, from a patient treated with antithyroid drugs. The receptor source for this set is a woman younger than 45 with Graves disease. Donor details come from another sample of the same person, matched by shared clones.

The chain combines TRBV12-3 or TRBV12-4 with TRBJ2-1, with 9 bases fitting TRBD2. The DNA end is a closer match to TRBJ2-3, so the J assignment may be wrong. The CDR3 is 15 residues long. Here the CDR3 reads CASSETSGRRDTQYF. In DNA form, the CDR3 reads TGTGCCAGCAGTGAGACTAGCGGCCGTCGAGATACGCAGTATTTT.

This chain connects TRBV5-5 to TRBJ1-2; tentative D call: TRBD1 (6 bases). Trimming took 4 bases from V and 0 from J, leaving 13 bases between them. CDR3 length: 15 residues. CDR1 and CDR2 from the germline V gene are SGHKS and YYEKEE (reference sequence). The CDR3 sequence: CASSAITGSNYGYTF. The CDR3 nucleotides are TGTGCCAGCAGCGCAATTACAGGGTCTAACTATGGCTACACCTTC.

This clonotype has at least ten counts. V gene TRBV27 combines with J gene TRBJ2-3; 9 bases are a match to TRBD1. Germline V gives CDR1 MNHEY, CDR2 SMNVEV (reference sequence). V trimming: 5 bases; J trimming: 2 bases; junction bases outside the gene matches: 5. The CDR3 sequence is 15 residues long. The CDR3 nucleotides are TGTGCCAGCAGTCTGCGGACAGGGGACACAGATACGCAGTATTTT. Protein sequence: CASSLRTGDTDTQYF.

The chain joins TRBV19 to TRBJ1-1; no reliable D call. CDR3 length: 11 residues. With 8 bases removed from V and 3 bases from J, the gap between germline ends came to 7 bases. The germline CDR1 and CDR2 sequences are LNHDA and SQIVND (reference sequence). The CDR3 region is CASVTYTEAFF. The CDR3 DNA is TGTGCCAGTGTTACCTACACTGAAGCTTTCTTT.

The gene calls are TRBV11-3 and TRBJ2-2, with D possibly matching TRBD2 (5 bases). In germline, CDR1 is SGHNT, CDR2 YENEEA. The CDR3 sequence is 14 residues long. V was cut by 4 bases and J by 6 bases, with 12 bases left in between. CDR3 sequence reads: CASSSKRAPGELFF. CDR3 sequence (DNA): TGTGCCAGCAGCTCTAAGAGGGCTCCCGGGGAGCTGTTTTTT.

This clonotype was found many times. The CDR3 nucleotides are TGTGCCAGCAGTTTAGGTCCCCTAACGGACTCTAGCACAGATACGCAGTATTTT. This translates into CASSLGPLTDSSTDTQYF. The chain recombines TRBV12-3 or TRBV12-4 with TRBJ2-3; a weak D match, TRBD2 (5 bases). Between the trimmed V and J ends, which lost 1 base and 0 bases, there was a span of 17 bases. CDR3 length: 18 residues.

The chain carries TRBV9 and TRBJ2-3; weak D call: TRBD2 (5 bases). The germline V gene encodes CDR1 SGDLS and CDR2 YYNGEE. The CDR3 consists of 14 residues. Trimming pared 0 bases from V and 11 bases from J, leaving 16 bases between. CDR3 nucleotides: TGTGCCAGCAGCGTAGGTCTAGCCTCGAGCGGGCAGTATTTT. It yields the protein CASSVGLASSGQYF.

This clonotype was observed at least ten times. The rearrangement uses TRBV29-1 and TRBJ2-4, with 8 bases matching TRBD2. V shed 6 bases and J 5 bases; nucleotides not matched to a gene: 6. Germline V gene data show CDR1 as SQVTM and CDR2 as ANQGSEA. The CDR3 totals 13 residues. The chain's CDR3 is CSVRGTSQNIQYF. The CDR3 DNA reads TGCAGCGTCCGTGGGACTAGTCAAAACATTCAGTACTTC. The whole variable domain, filled in from reference TRBV29-1 and TRBJ2-4, reads SAVISQKPSRDICQRGTSLTIQCQVDSQVTMMFWYRQQPGQSLTLIATANQGSEATYESGFVIDKFPISRPNLTFSTLTVSNMSPEDSSIYLCSVRGTSQNIQYFGAGTRLSVL.